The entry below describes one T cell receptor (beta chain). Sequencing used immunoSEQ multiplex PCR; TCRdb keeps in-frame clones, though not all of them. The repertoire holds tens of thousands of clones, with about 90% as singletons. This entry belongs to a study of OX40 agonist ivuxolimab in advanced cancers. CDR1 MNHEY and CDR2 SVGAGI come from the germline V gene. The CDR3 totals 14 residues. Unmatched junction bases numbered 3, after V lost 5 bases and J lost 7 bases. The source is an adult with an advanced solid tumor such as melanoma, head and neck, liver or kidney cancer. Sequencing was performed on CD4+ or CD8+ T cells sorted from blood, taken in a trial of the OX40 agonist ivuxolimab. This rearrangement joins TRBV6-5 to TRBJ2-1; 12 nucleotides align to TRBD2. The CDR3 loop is CASSRLAGANEQFF. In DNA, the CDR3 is TGTGCCAGCAGTCGACTAGCGGGAGCTAATGAGCAGTTCTTC.